This paragraph covers one TCR beta chain sequence. Its binding antigen is unknown. No much larger clone exists at a distance of one base, and base qualities are not known. The data are from a study of blood T cell repertoires in COVID-19 (dated by TCRdb to 2019 to 2021). General notes on the study: Collaborator samples came from the United States, Italy and Spain and covered acute and convalescent phases of COVID-19. The material from the prospective study consisted of cDNA or gDNA derived from T cells, B-cell-depleted T cells, or PBMCs. Deeply sampled blood TCRbeta repertoires from subjects exposed to, actively infected with, or recovered from COVID-19 were included in the dataset. The repertoires were made available in a free public database intended to serve as a resource for research on the immune response to SARS-CoV-2. The samples were drawn from two sources: the first 160 participants of the ongoing ImmuneRACE study, and fewer than 1,500 subjects contributed by 6 global collaborators. Nearly every sample came with metadata listing a de-identified subject ID, COVID-19 status, age in years and sex. Where HLA class I and class II types were available, the types were taken from metadata supplied by the sample provider, not from assay-based typing.

Reading from cysteine to phenylalanine, the CDR3 counts 14 amino acids. CDR3 DNA only is kept here, 42 bases in frame from base 1. Germline trimming: 3 bases from V, 4 bases from J; junction bases outside gene matches: 6. The germline V gene yields SQVTM for CDR1 and ANQGSEA for CDR2. Study-level results and caveats: How much clinical and demographic metadata was included differed by source and by participant, and the metadata was provided uncurated.

Each collaborating institution followed its own protocols to collect whole blood in K2EDTA tubes. For TCRbeta analysis, collaborators shipped samples as frozen whole blood, isolated PBMCs, or DNA extracted from either of those sample types. The immunoSEQ Assay, a bias-controlled multiplex PCR, was used to amplify TCRbeta CDR3 regions from genomic DNA. In the paper's pipeline: Within the assay, amplification of reference gene primers was used to estimate how many nucleated cells each sample contained. To quantify the absolute abundance of each unique TCRbeta CDR3 rearrangement, sequence reads were collapsed and filtered. For each sample, productive Simpson clonality was calculated by taking the square root of Simpson's diversity index across productive rearrangements. This is the immuneACCESS table as TCRdb keeps it, with only in-frame sequences that have V and J called. A part of the clones is gone; compared with another copy, unresolved V genes explain less than half, and the rest is unexplained. Clone size and the V and J calls come from that table; the DNA yielded D and trimming. Present in this sample are about 42,000 clones, roughly four fifths of which were seen just once. The ten largest make up under 30% of the sample.

This receptor was obtained from a woman aged 70-85 years with acute or convalescent COVID-19. Sample: peripheral blood. The chain links TRBV29-1 with TRBJ2-3; TRBD1 lines up with 8 middle nucleotides. The nucleotides read TGCAGCGTTGATGACAGGGGAGTTTCAGATACGCAGTATTTT. Its protein is CSVDDRGVSDTQYF.